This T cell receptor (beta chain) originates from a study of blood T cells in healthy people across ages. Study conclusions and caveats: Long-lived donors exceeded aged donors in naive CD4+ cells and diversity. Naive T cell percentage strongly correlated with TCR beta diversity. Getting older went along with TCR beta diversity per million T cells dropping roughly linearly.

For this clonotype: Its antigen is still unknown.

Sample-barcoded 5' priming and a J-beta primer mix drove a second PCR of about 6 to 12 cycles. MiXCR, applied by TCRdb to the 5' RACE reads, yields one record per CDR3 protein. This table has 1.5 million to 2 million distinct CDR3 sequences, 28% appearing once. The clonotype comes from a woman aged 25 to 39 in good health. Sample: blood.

DNA for the CDR3: TGTGCCAGCAGCTTCGACCTGAACACTGAAGCTTTCTTT. It is translated as CASSFDLNTEAFF. V is TRBV12-3 or TRBV12-4 and J is TRBJ1-1; D gene ambiguous. The V end was cut by 6 bases, the J end by 0 bases, with 8 bases between. The CDR3 spans 13 residues.